The present entry profiles one T cell receptor beta chain with its context. Its antigen is undetermined. Generated by immunoSEQ multiplex PCR, the TCRdb table keeps only in-frame clones and is missing some. The sample includes 150,000 to 200,000 clones, about 89% of them seen just once. Separate from the approximately 720-subject first cohort was the roughly 120-subject validation cohort, to which the donors belonged. The sample comes from a study of cytomegalovirus exposure and HLA in healthy donors. Broader study findings: The investigators catalogued some 150 TCR beta chains as cytomegalovirus-associated. According to a subsequent analysis, TCR clusters identified in the first cohort showed a tendency to co-occur across the 120 validation repertoires. High sensitivity and specificity were reportedly achieved when the classifier diagnosed cytomegalovirus status.

Trimming at V came to 5 bases and at J to 3 bases, leaving 3 bases not matched to a gene. The length of the CDR3 is 15 residues. CDR1 and CDR2 from the germline V gene are SEHNR and FQNEAQ (reference sequence). The receptor comes from a man aged 18 to 35 in good health and CMV-seropositive. This chain links TRBV7-9 with TRBJ2-1; 11 nucleotides align to TRBD1. The sample was PBMCs. In DNA form, the CDR3 reads TGTGCCAGCAGCCAGGGGACAGGGGGCTACAATGAGCAGTTCTTC. It is translated as CASSQGTGGYNEQFF.